This T cell receptor beta chain was documented in a study of shared clonotypes between healthy human individuals. Study as a whole: Samples came from a couple of female and a few male donors aged 18 to 49.

Sequencing was performed with immunoSEQ multiplex PCR; in TCRdb, only in-frame clones are kept and a portion is missing. Among about 690,000 clones listed, 90% were seen once. This CDR3 contains 15 residues. Germline V gives CDR1 MDHEN, CDR2 SYDVKM. Unmatched junction bases numbered 6, after V lost 1 base and J lost 4 bases. This chain joins TRBV28 and TRBJ1-2; 7 bases line up with TRBD1. The source material was memory CD8+ T cells from PBMCs. Subset meaning: CD45RO+ cells pooled with CCR7-negative TemRA cells. The sequence derives from a man between 18 and 35 years old in good health. Some clones in this sample may be carry-over from other donors' samples. CDR3 amino acids: CASSLSTGATYGYTF. The CDR3 coding sequence is TGTGCCAGCAGTTTATCCACAGGGGCCACCTATGGCTACACCTTC.